This T cell receptor (beta chain) was found in a study of Ad26.COV2.S vaccination and SARS-CoV-2 variants. Generated by immunoSEQ multiplex PCR, the TCRdb table keeps only in-frame clones and is missing some. The table records 200,000 to 250,000 clones, over 75% of them present only once. The treatment: around 19 received Ad26.COV2.S at low or high dose, single or two shots; 5 received placebo; per-sample allocation not given. Sample collection was performed on day 63 after the first vaccine or placebo injection. Germline values: CDR1 LGHNA, CDR2 YNFKEQ. The CDR3 loop spans 17 amino acids. V lost 4 bases, J lost 3 bases, and 12 bases stayed unmatched.

This TCR derives from a person aged 18-60 years who received the Ad26.COV2.S COVID-19 vaccine or a placebo. The sequencing here drew on peripheral blood, taken in a trial of Ad26.COV2.S vaccine versus placebo. The rearrangement joins TRBV4-2 to TRBJ2-5, with 9 bases matching TRBD2. Here the CDR3 reads CASSPQEAGGDKETQYF. The CDR3 DNA sequence: TGTGCCAGCAGCCCCCAAGAGGCGGGAGGGGACAAAGAGACCCAGTACTTC.